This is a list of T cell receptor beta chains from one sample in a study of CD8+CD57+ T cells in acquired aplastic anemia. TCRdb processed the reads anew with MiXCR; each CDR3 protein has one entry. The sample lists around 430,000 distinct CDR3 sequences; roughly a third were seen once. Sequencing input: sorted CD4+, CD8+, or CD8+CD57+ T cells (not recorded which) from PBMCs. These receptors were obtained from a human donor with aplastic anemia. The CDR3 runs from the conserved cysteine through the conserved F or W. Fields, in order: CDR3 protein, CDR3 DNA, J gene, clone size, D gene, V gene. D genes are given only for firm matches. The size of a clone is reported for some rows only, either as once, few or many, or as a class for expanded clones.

CDR3: CASSPQSNYGYTF
DNA: TGTGCCAGCAGCCCACAGAGTAACTATGGCTACACCTTC
J: TRBJ1-2
size: many
D: NA
V: TRBV3-1

CDR3: CASSPPRGWSGELFF
DNA: TGTGCCAGCAGCCCTCCCAGGGGGTGGTCCGGGGAGCTGTTTTTT
J: TRBJ2-2
size: NA
D: TRBD1
V: TRBV3-1

CDR3: CSARGATNTEAFF
DNA: TGCAGTGCTAGAGGGGCCACAAACACTGAAGCTTTCTTT
J: TRBJ1-1
size: NA
D: NA
V: TRBV20-1

CDR3: CASNPSGTPPTGELFF
DNA: TGTGCCAGCAACCCTTCCGGGACGCCTCCCACCGGGGAGCTGTTTTTT
J: TRBJ2-2
size: NA
D: NA
V: TRBV7-4

CDR3: CATSRGPPAEAFF
DNA: TGTGCCACCAGCAGGGGGCCTCCAGCTGAAGCTTTCTTT
J: TRBJ1-1
size: NA
D: NA
V: TRBV15

CDR3: CASSYITGQPNSPLHF
DNA: TGTGCCAGCAGTTATATAACGGGACAACCGAATTCACCCCTCCACTTT
J: TRBJ1-6
size: NA
D: NA
V: TRBV10-3

CDR3: CATSSVLTIDTEAFF
DNA: TGTGCCACCAGCAGTGTTTTGACTATTGACACTGAAGCTTTCTTT
J: TRBJ1-1
size: few
D: NA
V: TRBV15

CDR3: CATSRGGRFRGSNQPQHF
DNA: TGTGCCACCAGCAGGGGTGGTAGGTTTCGGGGGAGCAATCAGCCCCAGCATTTT
J: TRBJ1-5
size: many
D: NA
V: TRBV15

CDR3: CASSGYGRFYEQYF
DNA: TGTGCCAGCAGTGGGTATGGACGGTTCTACGAGCAGTACTTC
J: TRBJ2-7
size: many
D: NA
V: TRBV2

CDR3: CASKIGGGYEQYF
DNA: TGTGCCAGTAAGATCGGGGGTGGCTACGAGCAGTACTTC
J: TRBJ2-7
size: few
D: NA
V: TRBV19

CDR3: CAGDRGCSNQPQHF
DNA: TGTGCCGGGGACAGGGGATGTAGCAATCAGCCCCAGCATTTT
J: TRBJ1-5
size: NA
D: TRBD1
V: TRBV10-3

CDR3: CASSSAGISPLHF
DNA: TGTGCCAGCAGTTCCGCAGGTATTTCACCCCTCCACTTT
J: TRBJ1-6
size: many
D: NA
V: TRBV10-3

CDR3: CASSSPGQGNSPLHF
DNA: TGCGCCAGCAGCTCACCGGGACAGGGGAATTCACCCCTCCACTTT
J: TRBJ1-6
size: many
D: TRBD1
V: TRBV5-1

CDR3: CASGLSNTGELFF
DNA: TGTGCCAGCGGACTATCGAACACCGGGGAGCTGTTTTTT
J: TRBJ2-2
size: many
D: NA
V: TRBV11-1

CDR3: CSARGPIAGEAQYF
DNA: TGCAGTGCTAGAGGCCCGATAGCGGGAGAGGCCCAGTACTTC
J: TRBJ2-5
size: NA
D: TRBD2
V: TRBV20-1

CDR3: CASSIGGRGPYEQYF
DNA: TGTGCCAGCAGTATCGGGGGGCGGGGACCCTACGAGCAGTACTTC
J: TRBJ2-7
size: NA
D: NA
V: TRBV19

CDR3: CASSIAEPGTGNTIYF
DNA: TGTGCCAGTAGTATAGCTGAGCCAGGGACTGGAAACACCATATATTTT
J: TRBJ1-3
size: few
D: NA
V: TRBV19

CDR3: CASRHPGPTGEQYF
DNA: TGTGCCAGCAGACATCCGGGACCAACGGGCGAGCAGTACTTC
J: TRBJ2-7
size: many
D: NA
V: TRBV28

CDR3: CSASSGDTQYF
DNA: TGCAGTGCGAGTAGTGGAGATACGCAGTATTTT
J: TRBJ2-3
size: many
D: NA
V: TRBV20-1

CDR3: CASRGTFLRADTQYF
DNA: TGTGCCAGCAGGGGGACTTTCCTGAGGGCAGATACGCAGTATTTT
J: TRBJ2-3
size: many
D: NA
V: TRBV2

CDR3: CAIRRDRGIPEAFF
DNA: TGTGCCATCCGCCGGGACAGGGGCATTCCCGAAGCTTTCTTT
J: TRBJ1-1
size: NA
D: TRBD1
V: TRBV10-3

CDR3: CARSVRGDYISDTQYF
DNA: TGTGCCCGCAGCGTACGAGGGGACTATATCTCAGATACGCAGTATTTT
J: TRBJ2-3
size: NA
D: TRBD2
V: TRBV9

CDR3: CSVIDRGSYGYTF
DNA: TGCAGTGTCATAGACAGGGGCTCCTATGGCTACACCTTC
J: TRBJ1-2
size: many
D: TRBD1
V: TRBV20-1

CDR3: CASSLEGHSNQPQHF
DNA: TGTGCCAGCAGCTTAGAAGGGCATAGCAATCAGCCCCAGCATTTT
J: TRBJ1-5
size: many
D: NA
V: TRBV7-9

CDR3: CASSEWRTGDYYGYTF
DNA: TGTGCCAGCAGTGAATGGAGGACAGGGGATTACTATGGCTACACCTTC
J: TRBJ1-2
size: few
D: TRBD1
V: TRBV25-1

CDR3: CASSLSTAGAEQFF
DNA: TGTGCCAGCAGCTTGTCGACAGCGGGGGCTGAGCAGTTCTTC
J: TRBJ2-1
size: few
D: TRBD2
V: TRBV7-9

CDR3: CASSGPGKTYNEQFF
DNA: TGTGCCAGCAGCGGACCGGGTAAGACCTACAATGAGCAGTTCTTC
J: TRBJ2-1
size: NA
D: NA
V: TRBV11-1

CDR3: CSAPPPRESGYTF
DNA: TGCAGTGCTCCCCCCCCCAGGGAATCTGGCTACACCTTC
J: TRBJ1-2
size: many
D: NA
V: TRBV20-1

CDR3: CATSDPGRTSYGYTF
DNA: TGTGCCACCAGTGACCCGGGCCGCACCTCCTATGGCTACACCTTC
J: TRBJ1-2
size: NA
D: NA
V: TRBV24-1

CDR3: CASSEFDRTNGYTF
DNA: TGTGCCAGCAGTGAATTCGACAGGACCAATGGCTACACCTTC
J: TRBJ1-2
size: many
D: NA
V: TRBV2

CDR3: CASSLPGQRNTEAFF
DNA: TGCGCCAGCAGCTTGCCGGGACAGAGAAACACTGAAGCTTTCTTT
J: TRBJ1-1
size: NA
D: TRBD1
V: TRBV5-1

CDR3: CASSEGTGNYGYTF
DNA: TGTGCCAGCAGTGAAGGGACCGGCAACTATGGCTACACCTTC
J: TRBJ1-2
size: many
D: NA
V: TRBV2

CDR3: CASTSGRKNYGYTF
DNA: TGTGCCAGCACCTCGGGCAGGAAAAACTATGGCTACACCTTC
J: TRBJ1-2
size: NA
D: NA
V: TRBV6-1

CDR3: CAWRTPASYGYTF
DNA: TGTGCCTGGAGAACCCCTGCTAGCTATGGCTACACCTTC
J: TRBJ1-2
size: few
D: NA
V: TRBV24-1

CDR3: CASSLEELQNTGELFF
DNA: TGTGCCAGCAGCTTGGAGGAGCTGCAGAACACCGGGGAGCTGTTTTTT
J: TRBJ2-2
size: few
D: NA
V: TRBV5-5

CDR3: CAWSVGQGNSPLHF
DNA: TGTGCCTGGAGTGTGGGACAGGGGAATTCACCCCTCCACTTT
J: TRBJ1-6
size: few
D: TRBD1
V: TRBV30

CDR3: CASSQATSGYTGELFF
DNA: TGTGCCAGCAGCCAAGCGACTAGCGGCTACACCGGGGAGCTGTTTTTT
J: TRBJ2-2
size: NA
D: TRBD2
V: TRBV15

CDR3: CSARAQEYGYTF
DNA: TGCAGTGCTAGGGCCCAGGAGTATGGCTACACCTTC
J: TRBJ1-2
size: many
D: NA
V: TRBV20-1

CDR3: CASRVASYEQYF
DNA: TGTGCCAGCAGGGTGGCCTCCTACGAGCAGTACTTC
J: TRBJ2-7
size: few
D: NA
V: TRBV2